The clone carrying this T cell receptor beta chain has a handful of counts. What it recognizes is unknown. This entry belongs to a study of spatial heterogeneity in lung cancer. Study observations and caveats: Tracking of tumor mutation counts was seen in expanded intratumoral alpha and beta TCR counts. Numbers of ubiquitous and regional expanded TCRs tracked ubiquitous and regional nonsynonymous mutation counts, respectively.

Each CDR3 protein is one row after TCRdb ran MiXCR on the 5' RACE reads. In the table there are some 8,200 distinct CDR3 sequences, more than 6% of which are singletons. Trimming took 4 bases from V and 4 from J, leaving 11 bases between them. In germline, CDR1 is SGHTA, CDR2 FQGNSA. The CDR3 extends over 14 amino acids. As to time point: sample taken at primary tumor resection. Sequencing was performed on lung tumor tissue, taken at surgery. The chain couples TRBV7-2 to TRBJ2-1; tentatively, D is TRBD2 (6 bases). The sequence derives from a male donor with early-stage non-small cell lung cancer. The CDR3 protein is CASSYPGVYNEQFF. The CDR3 DNA follows: TGTGCCAGCAGCTATCCGGGGGTGTACAATGAGCAGTTCTTC. Complete variable domain (other parts from reference TRBV7-2 and TRBJ2-1): GAGVSQSPSNKVTEKGKDVELRCDPISGHTALYWYRQSLGQGLEFLIYFQGNSAPDKSGLPSDRFSAERTGGSVSTLTIQRTQQEDSAVYLCASSYPGVYNEQFFGPGTRLTVL.